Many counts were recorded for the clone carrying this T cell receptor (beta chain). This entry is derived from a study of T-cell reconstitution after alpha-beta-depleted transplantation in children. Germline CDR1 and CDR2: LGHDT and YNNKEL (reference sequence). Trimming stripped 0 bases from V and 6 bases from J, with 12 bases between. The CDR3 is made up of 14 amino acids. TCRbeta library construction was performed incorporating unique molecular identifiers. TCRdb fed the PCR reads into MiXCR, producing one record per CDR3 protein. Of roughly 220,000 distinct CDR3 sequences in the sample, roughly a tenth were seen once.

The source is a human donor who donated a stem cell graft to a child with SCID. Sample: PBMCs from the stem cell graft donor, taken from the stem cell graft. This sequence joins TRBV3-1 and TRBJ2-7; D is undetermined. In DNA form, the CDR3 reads TGTGCCAGCAGCCAAGATAGTCCTACCTCCGAGCAGTACTTC. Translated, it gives CASSQDSPTSEQYF.